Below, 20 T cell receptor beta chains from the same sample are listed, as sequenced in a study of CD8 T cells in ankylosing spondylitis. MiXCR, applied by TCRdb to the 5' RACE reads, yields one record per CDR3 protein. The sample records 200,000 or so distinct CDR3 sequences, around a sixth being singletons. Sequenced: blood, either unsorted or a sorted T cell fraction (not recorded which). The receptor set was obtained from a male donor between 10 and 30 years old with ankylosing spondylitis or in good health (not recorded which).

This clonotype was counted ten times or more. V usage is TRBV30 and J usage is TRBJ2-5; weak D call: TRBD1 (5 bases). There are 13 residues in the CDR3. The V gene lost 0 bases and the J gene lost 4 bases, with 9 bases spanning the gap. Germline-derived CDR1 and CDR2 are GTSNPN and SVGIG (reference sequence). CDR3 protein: CAWSVLGRETQYF. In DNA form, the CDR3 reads TGTGCCTGGAGTGTTTTGGGGCGAGAGACCCAGTACTTC. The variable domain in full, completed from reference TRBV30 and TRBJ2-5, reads SQTIHQWPATLVQPVGSPLSLECTVEGTSNPNLYWYRQAAGRGLQLLFYSVGIGQISSEVPQNLSASRPQDRQFILSSKKLLLSDSGFYLCAWSVLGRETQYFGPGTRLLVL.

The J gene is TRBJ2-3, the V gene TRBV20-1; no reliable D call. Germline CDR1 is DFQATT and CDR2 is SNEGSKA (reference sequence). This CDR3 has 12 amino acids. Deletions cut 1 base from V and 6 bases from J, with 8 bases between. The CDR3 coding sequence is TGCAGTGCTAGAGCTCAGTATGATACGCAGTATTTT. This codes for CSARAQYDTQYF.

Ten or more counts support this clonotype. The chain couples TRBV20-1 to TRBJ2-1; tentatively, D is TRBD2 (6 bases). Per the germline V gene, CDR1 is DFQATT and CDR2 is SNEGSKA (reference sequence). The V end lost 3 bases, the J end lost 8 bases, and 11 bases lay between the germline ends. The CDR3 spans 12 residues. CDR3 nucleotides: TGCAGTGCTAGCCCGGGAGTCCATGAGCAGTTCTTC. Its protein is CSASPGVHEQFF.

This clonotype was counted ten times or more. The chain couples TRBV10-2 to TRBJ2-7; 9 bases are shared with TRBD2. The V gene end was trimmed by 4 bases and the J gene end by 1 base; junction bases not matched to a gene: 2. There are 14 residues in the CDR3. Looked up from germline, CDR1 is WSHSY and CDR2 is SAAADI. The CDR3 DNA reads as TGCGCCAGCAGTGCGACTAGCGGTTCCTACGAGCAGTACGTC. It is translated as CASSATSGSYEQYV.

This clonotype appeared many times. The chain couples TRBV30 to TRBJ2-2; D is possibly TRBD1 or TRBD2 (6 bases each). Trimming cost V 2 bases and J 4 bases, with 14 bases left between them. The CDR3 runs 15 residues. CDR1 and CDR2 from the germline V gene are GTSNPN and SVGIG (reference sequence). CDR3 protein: CAWSNFGGSTGELFF. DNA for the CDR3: TGTGCCTGGAGTAATTTCGGGGGCAGCACCGGGGAGCTGTTTTTT.

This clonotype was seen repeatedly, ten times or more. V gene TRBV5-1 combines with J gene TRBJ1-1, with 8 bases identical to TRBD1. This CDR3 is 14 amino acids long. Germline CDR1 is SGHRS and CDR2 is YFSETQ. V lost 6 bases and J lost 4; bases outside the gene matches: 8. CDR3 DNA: TGCGCCAGCACGCAGGGGGCCGCGGTCACTGAAGCTTTCTTT. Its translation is CASTQGAAVTEAFF.

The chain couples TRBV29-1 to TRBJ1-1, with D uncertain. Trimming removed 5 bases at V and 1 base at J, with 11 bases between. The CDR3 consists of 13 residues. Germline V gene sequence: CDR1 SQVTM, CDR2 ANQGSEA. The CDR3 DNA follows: TGCAGCGTTTTCCATTCGTCGAACACTGAAGCTTTCTTT. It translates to CSVFHSSNTEAFF.

The CDR3 nucleotides read TGTGCCAGCAGCTTAGCCCTACTAGCGGGGGCGAAGACGAATGAGCAGTTCTTC. Translating it yields CASSLALLAGAKTNEQFF. The chain is built from TRBV11-2 and TRBJ2-1, with 11 positions matching TRBD2. Germline values: CDR1 SGHAT, CDR2 FQNNGV. J gave up 7 bases and V 1 base, and 12 bases lay outside the gene matches. The length of the CDR3 is 18 residues.

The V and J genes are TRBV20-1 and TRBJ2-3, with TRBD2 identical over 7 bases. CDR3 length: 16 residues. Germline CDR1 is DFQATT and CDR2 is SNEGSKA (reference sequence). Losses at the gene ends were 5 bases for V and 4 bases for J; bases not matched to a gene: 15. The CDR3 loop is CSAFRETSLVSDTQYF. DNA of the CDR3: TGCAGTGCTTTCCGGGAGACTAGCTTGGTCTCAGATACGCAGTATTTT.

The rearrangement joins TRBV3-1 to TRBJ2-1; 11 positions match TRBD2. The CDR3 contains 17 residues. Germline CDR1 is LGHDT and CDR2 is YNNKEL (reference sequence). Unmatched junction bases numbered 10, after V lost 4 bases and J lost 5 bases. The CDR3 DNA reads TGTGCCAGCAGCCCAATTTTAGCGGGAGGGTTCCACAATGAGCAGTTCTTC. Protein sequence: CASSPILAGGFHNEQFF.

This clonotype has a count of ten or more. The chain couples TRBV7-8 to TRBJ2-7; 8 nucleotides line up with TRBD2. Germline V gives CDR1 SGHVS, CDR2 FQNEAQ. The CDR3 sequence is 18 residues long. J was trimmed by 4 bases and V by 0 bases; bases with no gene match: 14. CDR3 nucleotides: TGTGCCAGCAGCTTAGCGTGGAGGGCTACTAGCGGCATATACGAGCAGTACTTC. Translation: CASSLAWRATSGIYEQYF.

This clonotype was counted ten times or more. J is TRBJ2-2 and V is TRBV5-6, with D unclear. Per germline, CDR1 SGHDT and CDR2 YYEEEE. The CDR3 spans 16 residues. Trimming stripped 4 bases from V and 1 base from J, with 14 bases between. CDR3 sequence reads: CASSRSFRLNTGELFF. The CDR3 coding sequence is TGTGCCAGCAGCAGGTCTTTTCGGCTGAACACCGGGGAGCTGTTTTTT.

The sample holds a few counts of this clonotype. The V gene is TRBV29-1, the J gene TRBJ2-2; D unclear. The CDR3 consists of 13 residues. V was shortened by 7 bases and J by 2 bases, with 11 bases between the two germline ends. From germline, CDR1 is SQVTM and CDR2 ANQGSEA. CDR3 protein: CSGLEANTGELFF. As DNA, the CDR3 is TGCAGCGGCCTTGAGGCAAACACCGGGGAGCTGTTTTTT.

The CDR3 DNA reads as TGTGCCAGCAGCTTAGGGGGACCCGGATCAACTAATGAAAAACTGTTTTTT. It is translated as CASSLGGPGSTNEKLFF. The chain combines TRBV11-2 with TRBJ1-4; a weak D match, TRBD1 (5 bases). The CDR3 runs 17 residues. The germline CDR1 and CDR2 sequences are SGHAT and FQNNGV. V lost 1 base, J lost 0 bases, and 12 bases lay in between.

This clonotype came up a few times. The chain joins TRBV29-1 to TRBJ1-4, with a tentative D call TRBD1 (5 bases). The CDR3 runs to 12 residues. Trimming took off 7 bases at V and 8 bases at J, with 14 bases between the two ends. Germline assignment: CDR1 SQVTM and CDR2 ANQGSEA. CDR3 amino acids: CSGGRRREKLFF. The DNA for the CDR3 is TGCAGCGGGGGACGAAGAAGAGAAAAACTGTTTTTT. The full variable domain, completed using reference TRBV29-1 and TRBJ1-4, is SAVISQKPSRDICQRGTSLTIQCQVDSQVTMMFWYRQQPGQSLTLIATANQGSEATYESGFVIDKFPISRPNLTFSTLTVSNMSPEDSSIYLCSGGRRREKLFFGSGTQLSVL.

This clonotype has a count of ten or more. CDR3 sequence: CASKTGAGEQYF. CDR3 DNA: TGTGCCAGTAAGACAGGTGCGGGCGAGCAGTACTTC. This chain joins TRBV19 and TRBJ2-7, with D tentatively TRBD1 (6 bases). The germline V and J ends were trimmed by 7 bases and 6 bases, with 13 bases remaining between them. Looked up from germline, CDR1 is LNHDA and CDR2 is SQIVND (reference sequence). The CDR3 has 12 residues.

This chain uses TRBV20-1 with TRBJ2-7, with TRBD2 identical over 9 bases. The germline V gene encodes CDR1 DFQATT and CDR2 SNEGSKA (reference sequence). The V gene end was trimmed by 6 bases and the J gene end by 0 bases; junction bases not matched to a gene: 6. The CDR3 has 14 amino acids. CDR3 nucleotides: TGCAGTGCAGCTGATAGCGGGAGCTCCTACGAGCAGTACTTC. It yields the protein CSAADSGSSYEQYF.

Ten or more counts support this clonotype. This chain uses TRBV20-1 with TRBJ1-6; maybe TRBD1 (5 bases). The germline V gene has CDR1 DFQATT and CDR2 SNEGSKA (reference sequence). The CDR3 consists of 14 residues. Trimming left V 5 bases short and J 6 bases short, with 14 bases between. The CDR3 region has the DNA TGCAGTGCTCTTTACGGGACCCGTAATTCACCCCTCCACTTT. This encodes CSALYGTRNSPLHF.

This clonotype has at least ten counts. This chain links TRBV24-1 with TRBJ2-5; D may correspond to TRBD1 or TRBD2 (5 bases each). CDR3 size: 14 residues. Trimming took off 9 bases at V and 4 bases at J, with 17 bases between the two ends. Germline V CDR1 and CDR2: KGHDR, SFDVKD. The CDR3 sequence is CATGSRGTVETQYF. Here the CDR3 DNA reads TGTGCCACCGGATCGAGGGGTACGGTAGAGACCCAGTACTTC.

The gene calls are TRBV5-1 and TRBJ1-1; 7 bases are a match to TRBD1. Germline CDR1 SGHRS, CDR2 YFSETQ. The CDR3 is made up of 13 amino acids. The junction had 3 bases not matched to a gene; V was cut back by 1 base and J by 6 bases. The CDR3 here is CASSLIDRAEAFF. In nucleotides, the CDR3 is TGCGCCAGCAGCTTGATCGACAGGGCTGAAGCTTTCTTT. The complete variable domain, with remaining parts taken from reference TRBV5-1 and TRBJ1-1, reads KAGVTQTPRYLIKTRGQQVTLSCSPISGHRSVSWYQQTPGQGLQFLFEYFSETQRNKGNFPGRFSGRQFSNSRSEMNVSTLELGDSALYLCASSLIDRAEAFFGQGTRLTVV.